This T cell receptor beta chain comes out of a study of blood T cell repertoires in COVID-19. The CDR3 runs 13 residues. V lost 6 bases and J 5 bases, leaving 14 bases between the germline ends. Profiled with immunoSEQ multiplex PCR; TCRdb holds only in-frame clones, not every one. The profile covers around 400,000 clones, with about 87% appearing a single time and approximately 2.5% taken by the ten largest. Material for sequencing was peripheral blood. The chain is built from TRBV12-3 or TRBV12-4 and TRBJ2-7, with D perhaps TRBD1 (6 bases). This receptor was taken from a woman in her fifties or sixties with COVID-19, enrolled during active disease. CDR3 nucleotides: TGTGCCAGCAGATCCGGGACAAGCCACGAGCAGTACTTC. This gives the protein CASRSGTSHEQYF.